This TCR beta chain was sequenced during a study of blood T cells in healthy people across ages. Germline assignment: CDR1 SNHLY and CDR2 FYNNEI. The J segment lost 0 bases and the V segment lost 8 bases, leaving 4 bases of the junction unmatched. This CDR3 has 15 amino acids. Each sample yielded at least 6.5 million isolated PBMCs. Using a J-beta primer mix together with a sample-barcoded 5' primer, a second PCR was run for roughly 7 to 11 cycles. TCRdb reprocessed the 5' RACE reads with MiXCR, giving one entry per CDR3 protein. The sample lists about 1.4 million distinct CDR3 sequences, around 59% occurring once.

This TCR was recovered from a man younger than 35 in good health. Sequenced material: blood. This chain connects TRBV2 to TRBJ1-4; TRBD1 agrees at 9 bases. The CDR3 nucleotides read TGTGCCAGCCAAAGGACAGGGGCAACTAATGAAAAACTGTTTTTT. Its translation is CASQRTGATNEKLFF.